This T cell receptor (beta chain) was recovered during a study of control samples from healthy donors and cancer patients. Germline assignment: CDR1 MDHEN and CDR2 SYDVKM. The trim removed 5 bases at V and 5 bases at J, leaving 5 bases unmatched. The CDR3 is made up of 15 amino acids. Using immunoSEQ multiplex PCR, the repertoire was profiled, and TCRdb retains in-frame clones only, with some absent. This sample carries some 150,000 clones, 93% of them seen once, and the ten largest clones take about 2.4%. This clonotype was sampled from a man aged 50 to 59 in good health. Specimen: blood. The chain carries TRBV28 and TRBJ1-6, with 8 bases fitting TRBD1. Here the CDR3 reads CASSPTDRDNSPLHF. The CDR3, as DNA: TGTGCCAGCAGTCCAACGGACAGGGATAATTCACCCCTCCACTTT.